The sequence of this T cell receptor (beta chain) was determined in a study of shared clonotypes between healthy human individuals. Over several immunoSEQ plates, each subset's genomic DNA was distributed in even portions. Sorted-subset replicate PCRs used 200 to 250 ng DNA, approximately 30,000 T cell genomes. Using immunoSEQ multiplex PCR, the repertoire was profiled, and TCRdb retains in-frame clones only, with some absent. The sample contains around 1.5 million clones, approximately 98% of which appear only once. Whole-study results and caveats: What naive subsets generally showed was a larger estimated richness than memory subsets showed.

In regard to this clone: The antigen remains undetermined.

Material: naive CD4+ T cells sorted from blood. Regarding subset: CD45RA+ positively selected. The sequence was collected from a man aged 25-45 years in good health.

The CDR3 loop is CASSLSRDVIYPKHF. The CDR3, as DNA: TGTGCCAGCAGCTTAAGCCGGGACGTTATTTATCCCAAGCATTTT. The gene calls are TRBV5-6 and TRBJ1-5; possible D gene TRBD1, 5 bases. Per the germline V gene, CDR1 is SGHDT and CDR2 is YYEEEE. The CDR3 has 15 amino acids. Trimming stripped 2 bases from V and 14 bases from J, with 23 bases between. The full variable domain, its missing parts supplied by reference TRBV5-6 and TRBJ1-5, is DAGVTQSPTHLIKTRGQQVTLRCSPKSGHDTVSWYQQALGQGPQFIFQYYEEEERQRGNFPDRFSGHQFPNYSSELNVNALLLGDSALYLCASSLSRDVIYPKHFGDGTRLSIL.